This T cell receptor (beta chain) was sequenced for a study of cytomegalovirus exposure and HLA in healthy donors (dated by TCRdb to 2016 to 2017). Describing the broader study: An earlier analysis of some 500 of the donors reported roughly 300 Gb of sequence data and 117 million unique TCR beta sequences from 150 million to 200 million T cells. Genome-wide SNP genotypes for about 65% of the 666 donors were used in a later genetic analysis, which treated that subset as a discovery cohort. Because of strong linkage in the cohort, 5 or 6 DR-DQ haplotypes were treated as single units for association and clustering. An early release that covered fewer than 800 HLA-typed donors contained about 300 gigabases of sequencing data and around 80 million unique TCR sequences. HLA typing covered class I and class II loci at four-digit resolution. In addition to the first cohort of approximately 650 subjects, a separate validation cohort of approximately 120 different subjects was used. Across approximately 400 genotyped donors of the cohort, an average of roughly 250,000 unique TCR beta nucleotide sequences per donor were sequenced, and about a sixth of those sequences were non-productive. Among the roughly 410 genotyped donors, around 81% belonged to the genetic ancestry cluster associated with self-reported Caucasian donors. To predict cytomegalovirus infection status, the study brought together high-throughput TCR immunosequencing, statistical association of individual TCRs with disease status, and machine learning. Rather than drawing on any new phenotypic data, the later analysis identified candidate immune exposures from TCR beta sequences and the way those sequences occurred across donors. The study aimed to test whether cataloging public T cell receptors could reveal signatures of past pathogen exposure. Donor age, sex, ethnicity and CMV serostatus were compiled alongside the repertoire data. All discovery cohort repertoires had been generated on a single sequencing platform. To study patterns of TCR occurrence, a later analysis re-analyzed previously published TCR beta repertoires from around 670 donors and added high-resolution HLA genotyping. The number of typed donors differed by locus: about 620-640 for A, B, C, DRB1 and DQB1; approximately 520 for DQA1; about 600 for DPA1; and some 470 for DPB1. An earlier analysis of roughly 580 of the donors used high-throughput TCR beta sequencing to judge whether each TCR beta V gene segment behaved as functional or pseudogenic. Using immunosequencing, the study profiled T cell repertoires from about 650 subjects and related those repertoires to cytomegalovirus serostatus.

The germline V gene sets CDR1 to KGHSH and CDR2 to LQKENI. From the cysteine up to the phenylalanine, the CDR3 has a length of 14 residues. Only CDR3 DNA is held: 42 bases, read in frame from base 1. Relative to germline, V is missing 2 bases and J is missing 4 bases, with 4 bases of the junction outside any gene match. The cohort comprised 670 or so healthy bone marrow donors. At the time of sampling, every cohort member was nominally healthy, though immune exposures that went unrecorded were likely present. The donor was CMV seropositive and belonged to the group of some 290 seropositive cohort members. A peripheral blood sample was provided by each donor, and peripheral blood mononuclear cells were used for TCR beta sequencing. Genomic DNA extraction from the blood cell samples was performed with the Qiagen DNeasy Blood Extraction Kit. Results the study describes overall, beyond this receptor: When HLA alleles, especially DR and DQ, strongly co-occurred, TCR associations were difficult to assign to individual alleles. In a later genetic analysis, fewer N-insertions in productive TCRs were reported among donors in an Asian-associated ancestry cluster than the roughly 700-donor mean. The study listed 150 to 200 TCR beta chains as associated with cytomegalovirus. Some IMGT-functional V segments, including TRBV6-2 and TRBV6-3, could not be told apart with the 87-base-pair reads, so those segments were excluded. In both the original and validation cohorts, the classifier was reported to diagnose cytomegalovirus status with high specificity and sensitivity. For the cohort, immune exposure information was limited to CMV serostatus. The earlier analysis of fewer than 750 of the donors excluded roughly 17 rarely observed V segments, including chromosome 9 orphons, because counts were too low. In an earlier analysis of approximately 590 of the donors, most TCR beta V segments appeared in productive rearrangements about 90% or about 30% of the time, broadly matching IMGT annotations. A further reported finding was that TCR beta sequences accurately predicted the HLA-A and HLA-B alleles for most subjects in the first cohort. A later analysis reported that several top co-occurrence clusters appeared linked to parvovirus B19, influenza, CMV and Epstein-Barr virus. A cluster of highly shared sequence variants was judged likely to be a technical artifact of the sequencing pipeline. Across donors, most TCR sequences were observed very rarely, whereas some public TCRs were present in many individuals. This cohort had only TCR beta chains sequenced, and the lack of alpha or paired-chain data limited which features could be detected. Specific HLA alleles were associated with 15,000 to 20,000 TCR beta sequences at a false discovery rate of 0.05 in a later analysis. In a later analysis, the rate of TCR association differed among HLA loci, with DRB1 alleles having the most associated TCRs and HLA-C alleles having the fewest. In a later analysis, HLA-associated TCR beta chains showed more clonal expansion and lower generation probabilities than non-associated chains that were equally common. It was suggested by the authors that the approach could potentially be generalized to other disease states and immunological phenotypes. Linkage disequilibrium might explain the correlated functional status among segregating V segments, but an unknown experimental factor could not be excluded. Most CMV-associated TCR beta chains appeared to be HLA-restricted in a later analysis, and the HLA associations seemed to be driven largely by CMV exposure. A few of the identified cytomegalovirus-associated TCR beta chains were confirmed in vitro to be specific for cytomegalovirus antigens. Presence/absence analyses assumed roughly uniform sequencing depth across donors, an assumption that may not hold. Because HLA typing was unavailable for some donors at each locus, only the typed subset was used in association tests. A later genetic analysis associated a missense DCLRE1C variant with V-gene and J-gene trimming of TCR beta chains, and an independent cohort replicated the association.

To prepare the library, the immunoSEQ multiplex PCR assay was applied. A mixture of 60 forward primers for TCR Vbeta segments and 13 reverse primers for TCR Jbeta segments was used in the multiplex PCR. The CDR3 region of rearranged TCR beta genes was amplified from genomic DNA with a multiplex PCR assay. The Illumina HiSeq System was used to sequence the amplified TCR beta libraries as 87-base-pair reads. Per the authors' processing: In a later analysis, 77 million or so unique TCR beta chains were counted across the approximately 640 repertoires, and approximately 9.9 million of these chains were shared by at least two donors. A nearest-neighbor algorithm error-corrected the raw reads and collapsed the reads into unique sequences, merging closely related sequences to remove PCR and sequencing errors. To assign V, D and J gene segments, CDR3 sequences were aligned to IMGT reference sequences. For a sequence to be retained, at least a six-nucleotide match to both a V gene segment and a J gene segment was required. Rearrangements were called productive when the CDR3 lacked stop codons and stayed in frame with V and J; all others were non-productive. CDR3 was defined according to IMGT convention as the region running from the second conserved V-encoded cysteine to the conserved J-encoded phenylalanine. The earlier analysis of some 550 of the donors excluded any sequence lacking an unambiguous match to a single V gene segment. An earlier analysis of fewer than 650 of the donors classified V segments as functional when productive rearrangements were above 56.7% and as segregating when the standard deviation between donors was above 5%. A statistical classification framework was developed to diagnose cytomegalovirus status using the catalog of TCR beta chain sequences. V and J gene assignment, in a later analysis, came from comparing TCR nucleotide sequences with IMGT/GENE-DB human TR gene sequences. Using the TCRdist pipeline, a later analysis assigned CDR3 sequences along with most-parsimonious VDJ recombination scenarios. In a later analysis, every TCR beta chain was defined by the combination of its CDR3 amino acid sequence and its V-gene family, and reads without a unique V-gene family were dropped. A later analysis removed 550 to 700 highly shared, low-generation-probability nucleotide sequences to deal with suspected cross-contamination and a sequencing artifact. In a later analysis, a clonal expansion index for each public chain was calculated from normalized within-repertoire ranks of inferred template counts. In a later analysis, generation probabilities were computed with a VDJ recombination model fitted to out-of-frame rearrangements, and the resulting probabilities were checked against IGoR. Hypergeometric tests were used in a later analysis to score TCR-TCR, TCR-HLA and TCR-CMV co-occurrence, with a repertoire-size bias correction applied to the TCR pairs. A later analysis estimated false discovery rates by permuting HLA or CMV assignments 20 times. A later analysis grouped co-occurring TCRs with DBSCAN, adding TCRdist sequence similarity when clustering within HLA-allele-positive subsets. For co-occurrence clustering, repertoires with fewer than 30,000 or more than 120,000 public chains were excluded, along with about five repertoires with anomalous nucleotide sharing. TCRdb provides this immuneACCESS table in a form limited to in-frame rearrangements. Some clones are lacking; in checked studies, under half of them reflect an unresolved V gene, and why the rest are absent is not known. V, J and clone size were drawn from that table, and D and trimming were deduced from the DNA. Present in this sample are some 90,000 clones, approximately 72% of which were seen just once. In total, the top ten clones hold approximately 3.2% of the sample.

Details on this clone: The specificity of this receptor is unknown. No base quality values were provided; no much bigger clone lies one nucleotide off.

Sequences were obtained from PBMCs. The receptor's source is a female donor in good health and CMV-seropositive. In this chain, TRBV18 is recombined with TRBJ1-1; 7 bases in the middle match TRBD1. Here is the DNA: TGTGCCAGCTCACCAAGTCAGGGGGGCACTGAAGCTTTCTTT. Translation gives CASSPSQGGTEAFF.